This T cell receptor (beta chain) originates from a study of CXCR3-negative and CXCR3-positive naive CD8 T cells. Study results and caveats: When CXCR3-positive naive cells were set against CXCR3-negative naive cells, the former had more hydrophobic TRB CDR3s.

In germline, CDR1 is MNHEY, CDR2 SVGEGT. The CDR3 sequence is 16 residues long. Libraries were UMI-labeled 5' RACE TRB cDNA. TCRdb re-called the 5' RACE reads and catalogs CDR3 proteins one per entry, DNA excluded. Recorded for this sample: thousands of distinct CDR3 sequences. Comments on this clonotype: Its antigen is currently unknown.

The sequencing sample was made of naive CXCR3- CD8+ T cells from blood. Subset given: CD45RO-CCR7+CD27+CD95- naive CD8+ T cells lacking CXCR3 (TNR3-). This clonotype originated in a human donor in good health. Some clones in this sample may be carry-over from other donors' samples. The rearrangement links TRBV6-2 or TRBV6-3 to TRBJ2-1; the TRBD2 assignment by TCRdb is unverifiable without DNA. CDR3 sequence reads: CASLPPLATSNNEQFF.